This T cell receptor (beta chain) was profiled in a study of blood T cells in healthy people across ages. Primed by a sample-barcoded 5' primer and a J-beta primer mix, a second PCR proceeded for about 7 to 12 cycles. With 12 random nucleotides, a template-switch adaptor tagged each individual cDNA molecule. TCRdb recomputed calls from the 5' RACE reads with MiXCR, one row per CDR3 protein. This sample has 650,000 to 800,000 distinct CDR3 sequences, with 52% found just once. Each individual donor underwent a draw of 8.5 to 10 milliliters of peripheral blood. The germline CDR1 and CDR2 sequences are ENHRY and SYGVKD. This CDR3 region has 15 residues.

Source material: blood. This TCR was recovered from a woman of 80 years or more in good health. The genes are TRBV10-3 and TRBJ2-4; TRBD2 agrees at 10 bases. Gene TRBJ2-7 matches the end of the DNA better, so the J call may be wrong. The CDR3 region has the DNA TGTGCCCTGCATGGGACTAGCGTGCGACCCTACGAGCAGTACTTC. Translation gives CALHGTSVRPYEQYF.